Reported below is one T cell receptor beta chain. Its target antigen remains unknown. No base qualities exist here, and no much larger clone lies one base off it. Using the deep immunoSEQ assay, TCR CDR3 regions were amplified from genomic DNA by multiplex PCR. For each cell subset, the extracted genomic DNA was distributed evenly across all wells of several immunoSEQ 96-well plates, and each plate served as one replicate. Each replicate PCR for sorted subsets received around 200 ng genomic DNA, equal to roughly 29,000 T cell genomes. The purified libraries were quantified using a Qubit 3.0 fluorometer, sized with a Bioanalyzer 2100, and then quantified again using the KAPA Library Quantification kit. A separate single-read 150-cycle Illumina NextSeq 550 flow cell was used to sequence each immunoSEQ 96-well plate. The paper's data handling went like this. Because the immunoSEQ output included only junctional sequences and no quality scores, the filtering could not be the same as the filtering used for full-length reads. To assign V/J genes and CDR3, sequences were annotated using PyIR, a Python wrapper for IgBLAST v1.9, with IMGT germline references. Reads with weak V/J assignments (E-value above 1e-6), missing CDR3, stop codons, out-of-frame junctions, or ambiguous translated residues were removed. V3J clonotypes were defined as sequences sharing an identical inferred V gene, J gene, and CDR3 amino acid sequence. Percentage overlap between repertoires was calculated by dividing the number of shared unique clonotypes by the size of the smaller repertoire. Richness of each repertoire was evaluated using RTK rarefaction, the Chao1 estimator, and Recon v2.1 estimates of unobserved clonotypes. OLGA was used to compute generation probabilities for all TCRbeta clonotypes that the gDNA method yielded from a few donors. Not all clones reach the TCRdb copy of this immuneACCESS table, which keeps in-frame sequences only. Checked studies attribute under half of the gap to unresolved V genes and leave the rest unexplained. V, J and clone size reflect that table, while D and trimming were determined from the DNA. This sample is represented by hundreds of thousands of clones; around 97% of them were singletons. 0.055% to 0.07% of the sample rests with the top ten.

The sample belongs to a study of shared clonotypes between healthy human individuals (dated by TCRdb to 2020 to 2021). For the study in its entirety: The cohort comprised two women and a few men aged 18 to 49 years. To estimate repertoire size and how much clonotype sharing occurs between individuals, the study deeply sequenced the blood TCR repertoires of several healthy adults. For each donor, three plates each were used for CD4 naive and CD4 memory, two plates were used for CD8 naive, and one plate was used for CD8 memory. Per donor, leukapheresis produced somewhere between about 0.94 and 9.5 billion PBMCs. To increase sequencing depth and limit assay-specific biases, different laboratories used diverse techniques to prepare libraries and sequence TCR repertoires.

CDR1 and CDR2 are read off the germline V gene as SGHRS and YFSETQ. The CDR3 covers 14 residues, taking in both the cysteine and the phenylalanine. CDR3 DNA is the only sequence kept; it has 42 bases, read in frame from the first base. Clipping removes 3 bases from V and 3 bases from J, with 3 as the unmatched junction base count. The paper's findings and limits, for the study overall: Sampling was restricted to blood, and TCR repertoires in tissue are likely to differ from TCR repertoires in blood. Incomplete sequencing was indicated by rarefaction of sorted-subset datasets, despite the large sequencing depth. Based on pairwise subsampling, the degree of clonotype sharing among donors was expected to be affected by sequencing depth. Naive subsets generally had larger estimated clonotype richness than memory subsets did. When a few donors were compared, the shared fraction of clonotypes was about 5% for naive CD4, roughly 3.3% for naive CD8, roughly 2.3% for memory CD4, and 0.4% for memory CD8. The small number of donors limited the genetic and exposure-history diversity represented. Higher generation probabilities were observed for clonotypes shared by all four sorted-subset donors than for non-shared clonotypes.

Healthy HIV-negative adults with no recently reported acute infections or vaccinations were included as donors. Only Caucasian adults living in Nashville, Tennessee, USA were represented among the donors. Magnetic negative selection was used to enrich CD4+ T cells, after which naive cells were positively selected on CD45RA and the negative fraction became the memory subset. Blood was collected by leukapheresis, and PBMCs were isolated by Ficoll-Histopaque density gradient centrifugation and then cryopreserved in liquid nitrogen vapor phase. Analytical flow cytometry was used to check the purity and quantity of each magnetically sorted T cell population. From each sorted fraction, genomic DNA was isolated and quantified by UV absorbance on a Nanodrop 2000c.

The sequence derives from a woman aged 25 to 39 in good health. Sequencing was done on a sample of naive CD4+ T cells sorted from blood. The cell subset or site tag for this specimen amounts to: CD45RA+ positively selected. The rearrangement combines TRBV5-1 with TRBJ1-2; a stretch of 9 junction bases matches TRBD1. The CDR3 region: CASSSGQGDYGYTF. The base sequence is TGCGCCAGCAGCTCGGGACAGGGTGACTATGGCTACACCTTC.